This entry lists 26 T cell receptor beta chains sequenced from one sample in a study of CD8+ T cells in alopecia areata. Following extraction, RNA underwent reverse transcription to cDNA, which served as the sequencing template. Sequencing was performed with immunoSEQ multiplex PCR; in TCRdb, only in-frame clones are kept and a portion is missing. This sample has around 110,000 clones, with 84% found just once. Documented treatment: oral pan-JAK inhibitor, 5-10 mg twice daily. Here the sequenced sample was CD8+ T cells sorted from blood, taken at week 24, from a patient treated with tofacitinib. The source is a human donor with alopecia areata.

This clone turned up a few times. V and J are TRBV19 and TRBJ2-1; D remains unclear. The ends were cut back, 1 base at V and 0 bases at J, with 7 bases in the middle. The CDR3 sequence is 15 residues long. The V gene's germline CDR1 is LNHDA and CDR2 SQIVND (reference sequence). CDR3 DNA sequence: TGTGCCAGTAGTATAGCCCAGAGCTCCTACAATGAGCAGTTCTTC. This translates into CASSIAQSSYNEQFF.

This clone has a single count. The chain is built from TRBV18 and TRBJ2-2, with D possibly being TRBD2 (5 bases). The CDR3 spans 15 residues. Germline CDR1 KGHSH, CDR2 LQKENI. The ends were cut back, 2 bases at V and 3 bases at J, with 10 bases in the middle. CDR3 bases: TGTGCCAGCTCACCAGCGGGTAGCGACACCGGGGAGCTGTTTTTT. This encodes CASSPAGSDTGELFF.

The chain uses TRBV4-2 and TRBJ1-4, with 9 bases that match TRBD1. V lost 2 bases, J lost 6 bases, and 7 bases stayed unmatched. Germline CDR1 is LGHNA and CDR2 is YNFKEQ. The CDR3 has 16 amino acids. CDR3 DNA sequence: TGTGCCAGCAGCCAACCCCGACAGGGGGGGGATGAAAAACTGTTTTTT. This encodes CASSQPRQGGDEKLFF.

This chain uses TRBV5-1 with TRBJ2-7, with a tentative D call TRBD2 (5 bases). This CDR3 is built from 14 residues. The V end lost 0 bases, the J end lost 0 bases, and 7 bases lay between the germline ends. Germline CDR1 and CDR2: SGHRS and YFSETQ. CDR3 loop: CASSLGAGSYEQYF. The CDR3 nucleotides are TGCGCCAGCAGCTTGGGGGCGGGCTCCTACGAGCAGTACTTC.

The chain is built from TRBV5-4 and TRBJ2-5; either TRBD1 or TRBD2 may fit D (5 bases each). Germline values: CDR1 SGHNT, CDR2 YYREEE (reference sequence). CDR3 size: 15 residues. V shed 0 bases and J shed 2 bases, with 11 bases lying between them. CDR3 sequence reads: CASSLGGGGQETQYF. CDR3 bases: TGTGCCAGCAGCTTGGGGGGCGGAGGTCAAGAGACCCAGTACTTC.

CDR3 coding DNA: TGTGCCAGTAGTATAGATCCAGGGGGCACCTACGAGCAGTACTTC. Translating gives CASSIDPGGTYEQYF. The chain carries TRBV19 and TRBJ2-7; 8 positions agree with TRBD1. Germline V gene data show CDR1 as LNHDA and CDR2 as SQIVND (reference sequence). V was clipped by 0 bases and J by 2 bases; unmatched bases: 3. This CDR3 region has 15 residues.

The V gene is TRBV9, the J gene TRBJ2-1; 9 bases line up with TRBD2. Unmatched junction bases numbered 15, after V lost 4 bases and J lost 4 bases. Germline CDR1 and CDR2: SGDLS and YYNGEE. The CDR3 extends over 18 amino acids. CDR3 DNA: TGTGCCAGCAGCTCACGACCCTCCTTAGCGGGGGATTACAATGAGCAGTTCTTC. Residues: CASSSRPSLAGDYNEQFF.

This sequence joins TRBV2 and TRBJ2-2; D gene unclear. The germline V gene has CDR1 SNHLY and CDR2 FYNNEI. Trimming shortened V by 6 bases and J by 8 bases, and 10 bases separated the two germline ends. The CDR3 length is 12 residues. The CDR3: CASRRPAGELFF. The DNA for the CDR3 is TGTGCCAGCAGAAGACCCGCGGGGGAGCTGTTTTTT.

The CDR3 region has the DNA TGTGCCAGCAGCTCGACAGGGAACACTGAAGCTTTCTTT. This sequence encodes CASSSTGNTEAFF. This chain connects TRBV5-4 to TRBJ1-1, with a possible D match to TRBD1 (6 bases). V was cut by 3 bases and J by 1 base, with 7 bases left in between. Germline CDR1 and CDR2: SGHNT and YYREEE (reference sequence). The CDR3 spans 13 residues.

As to this clone: The germline gene is not matched at one end of the junction; a read error may be the cause. V and J are TRBV5-1 and TRBJ2-7; D is unclear. Per the germline V gene, CDR1 is SGHRS and CDR2 is YFSETQ. The CDR3 contains 11 residues. The CDR3 loop is CASSLGYEQCF. The CDR3 DNA is TGCGCCAGCAGCTTGGGTTACGAGCAGTGCTTC.

The chain joins TRBV7-9 to TRBJ1-5; a possible D gene is TRBD1 (5 bases). The CDR3 runs 13 residues. Germline assignment: CDR1 SEHNR and CDR2 FQNEAQ (reference sequence). Trimming removed 5 bases at V and 7 bases at J, with 12 bases between. CDR3 residues: CASSHDGDQPQHF. The CDR3 DNA sequence: TGTGCCAGCAGCCACGATGGGGACCAGCCCCAGCATTTT.

About this clone: One junction end does not reproduce the germline sequence, and a read error may be involved. V gene TRBV23-1 combines with J gene TRBJ1-2, with no clear D. TRBV23-1 is classed as an ORF, of uncertain function. The CDR3 consists of 8 residues. CDR3 amino acids: CASNQRTF. DNA of the CDR3: TGCGCCAGCAATCAACGCACCTTC.

The V and J genes are TRBV15 and TRBJ2-3, with no clear D. Trimming stripped 3 bases from V and 3 bases from J, with 13 bases between. The CDR3 spans 15 residues. CDR1 is LNHNV and CDR2 is YYDKDF in the germline V gene (reference sequence). The CDR3 is CATSSQPKDTDTQYF. CDR3 coding DNA: TGTGCCACCAGCAGTCAGCCTAAAGATACAGATACGCAGTATTTT.

For the CDR3, the DNA is TGTGCCAGCAGTTTAGAGGGGACAGGGAATCGCGAGCAGTACTTC. Encoded protein: CASSLEGTGNREQYF. The chain carries TRBV27 and TRBJ2-7; 9 bases agree with TRBD1. V trimming: 2 bases; J trimming: 6 bases; junction bases outside the gene matches: 8. The CDR3 is made up of 15 amino acids. CDR1 and CDR2 (germline): MNHEY, SMNVEV (reference sequence).

The V call is TRBV7-8, the J call TRBJ2-5, with D perhaps matching TRBD2 (6 bases). CDR3 length: 17 residues. CDR1 and CDR2 from the germline V gene are SGHVS and FQNEAQ. V was cut by 3 bases and J by 2 bases, with 19 bases left in between. The chain's CDR3 is CASSFPRGGALQETQYF. The CDR3 bases are TGTGCCAGCAGCTTCCCCCGCGGAGGGGCGCTACAAGAGACCCAGTACTTC.

This clone was found once. The chain uses TRBV7-8 and TRBJ2-5; 10 nucleotides align to TRBD2. This CDR3 is built from 15 residues. Germline V lookup: CDR1 SGHVS, CDR2 FQNEAQ. After removal of 5 bases from V and 2 bases from J, the junction contained 5 bases not matched to a gene. The CDR3 DNA reads as TGTGCCAGCAGCGAGAGCGGGGGGGCGCAAGAGACCCAGTACTTC. It is translated as CASSESGGAQETQYF.

This chain uses TRBV4-3 with TRBJ2-1; D ambiguous. Trimming removed 1 base from V and 7 bases from J, with 8 bases in between. This CDR3 is 13 amino acids long. Germline CDR1 reads LGHNA; CDR2 reads YSLEER. CDR3: CASSQGSGNEQFF. The CDR3, as DNA: TGCGCCAGCAGCCAAGGTTCCGGAAATGAGCAGTTCTTC.

The chain couples TRBV9 to TRBJ2-7; TRBD2 matches at 9 bases. V lost 0 bases, J lost 6 bases, and 10 bases stayed unmatched. The CDR3 consists of 16 residues. Germline CDR1 and CDR2: SGDLS and YYNGEE. The CDR3 spells CASSVGSSGGTPEQYF. Here the CDR3 DNA reads TGTGCCAGCAGCGTAGGATCCAGCGGGGGGACTCCCGAGCAGTACTTC.

This rearrangement joins TRBV29-1 to TRBJ2-7; 7 bases agree with TRBD1. The CDR3 is 17 residues long. The ends lost 6 bases at V and 2 bases at J; junction bases unmatched: 19. Germline V gives CDR1 SQVTM, CDR2 ANQGSEA. CDR3 residues: CSVLSGQGGEVPYEQYF. CDR3 coding DNA: TGCAGCGTCCTTTCAGGGCAAGGGGGCGAAGTACCCTACGAGCAGTACTTC.

This sequence joins TRBV2 and TRBJ1-6; 12 nucleotides line up with TRBD1. The CDR3 extends over 17 amino acids. Germline CDR1 SNHLY, CDR2 FYNNEI. The V and J ends lost 6 bases and 4 bases, in that order; junction bases with no gene match: 7. The CDR3 region is CASRAGTGGAYNSPLHF. CDR3 coding DNA: TGTGCCAGCAGAGCCGGGACAGGGGGCGCTTATAATTCACCCCTCCACTTT.

In its sample, this clone was seen once. The V gene is TRBV27, the J gene TRBJ2-3, with TRBD2 as a possible D gene (5 bases). Deletions cut 3 bases from V and 0 bases from J, with 10 bases between. This CDR3 is built from 15 residues. Germline-derived CDR1 and CDR2 are MNHEY and SMNVEV (reference sequence). The CDR3 DNA sequence: TGTGCCAGCAGTTTCTCGGGGTACAGCACAGATACGCAGTATTTT. This gives the protein CASSFSGYSTDTQYF.

The chain carries TRBV27 and TRBJ1-1; a weak D match, TRBD1 (6 bases). Germline lookup yields CDR1 MNHEY and CDR2 SMNVEV (reference sequence). V lost 0 bases and J lost 5, with 13 bases in between. There are 15 residues in the CDR3. The CDR3 protein is CASSLSRGATTEAFF. The DNA for the CDR3 is TGTGCCAGCAGTTTATCGAGGGGGGCTACGACTGAAGCTTTCTTT.

The gene calls are TRBV4-3 and TRBJ1-1; perhaps TRBD1 as D (5 bases). The length of the CDR3 is 14 residues. The ends were cut back, 1 base at V and 0 bases at J, with 6 bases in the middle. Germline values: CDR1 LGHNA, CDR2 YSLEER. CDR3 amino acids: CASSQGGVNTEAFF. CDR3 nucleotides: TGCGCCAGCAGCCAAGGAGGGGTGAACACTGAAGCTTTCTTT.

The genes are TRBV29-1 and TRBJ2-2; 8 bases are a match to TRBD1. Germline-derived CDR1 and CDR2 are SQVTM and ANQGSEA. This CDR3 has 14 amino acids. Unmatched junction bases numbered 9, after V lost 6 bases and J lost 6 bases. DNA for the CDR3: TGCAGCGTCGCCGGGACAGGTTTCGCCGGGGAGCTGTTTTTT. Translation: CSVAGTGFAGELFF.

The rearrangement links TRBV6-1 to TRBJ2-1; 7 nucleotides match TRBD2. V lost 2 bases to trimming and J lost 5 bases; unmatched junction nucleotides: 33. CDR3 length: 24 amino acids. CDR1 is MNHNS, CDR2 SASEGT, per germline. Here the CDR3 reads CASSERYFGGRWAGINSTNNEQFF. Here the CDR3 DNA reads TGTGCCAGCAGTGAAAGGTATTTTGGCGGGAGATGGGCAGGCATCAACTCGACGAACAATGAGCAGTTCTTC.

The chain carries TRBV10-3 and TRBJ2-7; 8 bases agree with TRBD1. The junction had 15 bases not matched to a gene; V was cut back by 10 bases and J by 4 bases. CDR3 length equals 15 residues. Germline V gene data show CDR1 as ENHRY and CDR2 as SYGVKD. Here the CDR3 reads CASRSARGLWYEQYF. In DNA form, the CDR3 reads TGTGCCAGCAGGTCAGCCAGGGGGCTTTGGTACGAGCAGTACTTC.